The 29 T cell receptor beta chains listed next were all sequenced from one sample in a study of T cell repertoires in cytomegalovirus infection (dated by TCRdb to 2018 to 2020). This sample's treatment or condition label indicates: in vitro stimulation with specific CMV peptide epitopes to enrich CMV-specific T cells. Sequenced on an Illumina HiSeq 1500. In-frame beta chains were kept once TCRdb had trimmed the public reads at Q25 with fastp and called clones with MiXCR. A single entry per CDR3 protein holds the most common genes and DNA from its merged rows. The sample contains 750,000 to 900,000 distinct CDR3 sequences, 25% to 30% of them found a single time. Around 14% of the sample lies in the top ten. No antigen is known for these receptors. Sequenced here: cultured CD8+ T cells from PBMCs, sampled from culture after CMV antigen stimulation. The receptors shown here come from a human donor in good health (CMV status not recorded). Some clones in this sample may be carry-over from other donors' samples.

This clonotype came up a few times. The chain links TRBV11-3 to TRBJ2-1; 8 bases align to TRBD1. The CDR3 is 15 amino acids. Looked up from germline, CDR1 is SGHNT and CDR2 is YENEEA. V lost 1 base to trimming and J lost 5 bases; unmatched junction nucleotides: 4. The CDR3 sequence is CASSLAQGAHNEQFF. CDR3 in DNA: TGTGCCAGCAGCTTAGCTCAGGGGGCACACAATGAGCAGTTCTTC. Variable domain in full (rest from reference TRBV11-3 and TRBJ2-1): EAGVVQSPRYKIIEKKQPVAFWCNPISGHNTLYWYLQNLGQGPELLIRYENEEAVDDSQLPKDRFSAERLKGVDSTLKIQPAELGDSAVYLCASSLAQGAHNEQFFGPGTRLTVL.

This rearrangement joins TRBV6-1 to TRBJ1-5; D unclear. V was cut by 2 bases and J by 3 bases, with 8 bases left in between. The length of the CDR3 is 14 residues. Germline loops: CDR1 MNHNS, CDR2 SASEGT. The CDR3 bases are TGTGCCAGCAGTGAAAGAAGATACAATCAGCCCCAGCATTTT. Protein: CASSERRYNQPQHF.

The chain has TRBV7-9 and TRBJ1-1, with D maybe TRBD1 (6 bases). From germline, CDR1 is SEHNR and CDR2 FQNEAQ (reference sequence). Trimming pared 1 base from V and 3 bases from J, leaving 12 bases between. CDR3 length: 15 residues. CDR3 nucleotides: TGTGCCAGCAGCTTAGGATGGGGGGCCGACACTGAAGCTTTCTTT. Translating gives CASSLGWGADTEAFF.

V and J are TRBV6-5 and TRBJ2-3; 8 nucleotides align to TRBD2. CDR3 size: 21 residues. Germline assignment: CDR1 MNHEY and CDR2 SVGAGI. V lost 0 bases, J lost 0 bases, and 17 bases stayed unmatched. The CDR3 loop is CASSYSAISRLAFASTDTQYF. The CDR3 DNA sequence: TGTGCCAGCAGTTACTCCGCGATCTCGAGACTAGCGTTCGCAAGCACAGATACGCAGTATTTT.

This clonotype was recorded a few times. The J gene is TRBJ1-1, the V gene TRBV6-1, with D possibly matching TRBD1 (5 bases). Germline V CDR1 and CDR2: MNHNS, SASEGT. V was pared by 8 bases and J by 1 base, with 17 bases between. This CDR3 is 15 amino acids long. CDR3 amino acids: CASSLQEGRNTEAFF. In DNA form, the CDR3 reads TGTGCCAGCTCTCTACAGGAGGGCAGGAACACTGAAGCTTTCTTT.

Points on this clonotype: One end of the junction fails to match germline, which may point to a read error. This chain joins TRBV7-6 and TRBJ1-6; possibly TRBD1 for D (5 bases). This CDR3 comprises 15 residues. Germline loops: CDR1 SGHVS, CDR2 FNYEAQ. The CDR3 nucleotides are TGTGCCAGCAGCTTAGCGGGACCCGATAATACACCCCTCCACTTT. Protein: CASSLAGPDNTPLHF.

This chain links TRBV6-8 with TRBJ2-3, with D unclear. Germline V gene data show CDR1 as MNHGY and CDR2 as SAAAGT. The CDR3 runs 11 residues. Trimming shortened V by 11 bases and J by 0 bases, and 6 bases separated the two germline ends. The CDR3 loop is CAVRSTDTQYF. DNA of the CDR3: TGTGCCGTCCGGAGCACAGATACGCAGTATTTT.

The V and J genes are TRBV7-9 and TRBJ1-2; no reliable D call. Germline lookup yields CDR1 SEHNR and CDR2 FQNEAQ (reference sequence). Between the trimmed V and J ends, which lost 0 bases and 4 bases, there was a span of 9 bases. The CDR3 is 14 residues long. This CDR3 is CASSLAPDPYGYTF. The DNA for the CDR3 is TGTGCCAGCAGCTTAGCGCCGGACCCCTATGGCTACACCTTC.

The rearrangement joins TRBV5-1 to TRBJ1-1, with 11 bases lining up with TRBD1. The junction had 11 bases not matched to a gene; V was cut back by 3 bases and J by 7 bases. The CDR3 runs 16 residues. Germline values: CDR1 SGHRS, CDR2 YFSETQ. The CDR3 loop is CASSSGQGAHGDEAFF. The CDR3 DNA follows: TGCGCCAGCAGCTCTGGACAGGGGGCTCATGGGGATGAAGCTTTCTTT.

This chain connects TRBV28 to TRBJ2-3; a possible D gene is TRBD2 (5 bases). Germline CDR1 reads MDHEN; CDR2 reads SYDVKM. This CDR3 has 14 residues. Trimming removed 7 bases at V and 3 bases at J, with 14 bases between. The chain's CDR3 is CASKPPRGTDTQYF. In DNA form, the CDR3 reads TGTGCCAGCAAACCTCCCCGAGGGACAGATACGCAGTATTTT.

The chain couples TRBV7-4 to TRBJ2-7; D uncertain. Germline CDR1 is SGHVT and CDR2 is SQSDAQ. The length of the CDR3 is 12 residues. V was clipped by 5 bases and J by 7 bases, with 12 bases between them. CDR3 loop: CASSPPKGEQYF. Written as DNA, the CDR3 is TGTGCCAGCAGCCCCCCCAAAGGGGAGCAGTACTTC.

This clonotype has only a few counts. The J gene is TRBJ1-2, the V gene TRBV7-4; a weak D match, TRBD1 (6 bases). The CDR3 sequence is 11 residues long. Per the germline V gene, CDR1 is SGHVT and CDR2 is SQSDAQ. The CDR3 protein is CAGGGSLRYTF. CDR3 DNA: TGTGCAGGGGGGGGTTCCCTCCGCTACACCTTC.

This clonotype has ten or more counts. The genes are TRBV9 and TRBJ2-3; D may be TRBD1 or TRBD2 (6 bases each). The germline gives CDR1 SGDLS, CDR2 YYNGEE. V gave up 3 bases and J gave up 6 bases, with 17 bases separating them. The CDR3 totals 15 residues. The CDR3 DNA follows: TGTGCCAGCAGCGCGGAGGGGGATTCGCGGGATACGCAGTATTTT. It translates to CASSAEGDSRDTQYF.

This sequence joins TRBV12-5 and TRBJ1-6; tentatively, D is TRBD1 (5 bases). The CDR3 is 17 amino acids. Germline V CDR1 and CDR2: LGHNT, FRNRAP. The V end was cut by 3 bases, the J end by 8 bases, with 20 bases between. The CDR3 here is CASGFTRDDGKYSPLHF. Here the CDR3 DNA reads TGTGCTAGTGGTTTCACGAGGGACGACGGGAAGTATTCACCCCTCCACTTT.

The chain links TRBV4-2 to TRBJ2-7; no clear D. The germline V gene encodes CDR1 LGHNA and CDR2 YNFKEQ. V lost 0 bases and J lost 6, with 9 bases in between. This CDR3 spans 13 amino acids. The CDR3 bases are TGTGCCAGCAGCCAAGATGATCTCCTCGAGCAGTACGTC. This encodes CASSQDDLLEQYV.

This clonotype has more than one count but fewer than ten. The rearrangement joins TRBV19 to TRBJ1-1; D not resolved. V was trimmed by 2 bases and J by 1 base, leaving 8 bases between them. The CDR3 loop spans 14 amino acids. Germline V lookup: CDR1 LNHDA, CDR2 SQIVND (reference sequence). In nucleotides, the CDR3 is TGTGCCAGTAGTATATCGACGGGGAACACTGAAGCTTTCTTT. It encodes CASSISTGNTEAFF.

This clonotype was seen a few times. The chain recombines TRBV19 with TRBJ1-1, with D perhaps matching TRBD1 (6 bases). Per germline, CDR1 LNHDA and CDR2 SQIVND (reference sequence). Trimming stripped 4 bases from V and 12 bases from J, with 9 bases between. The CDR3 spans 10 residues. CDR3 sequence: CASSRRGTFF. The DNA for the CDR3 is TGTGCCAGTAGTAGAAGGGGGACTTTCTTT.

As regards this clonotype: Mismatch with germline at one junction end may stem from a read error. The chain employs TRBV11-3 and TRBJ2-3; D unresolved. CDR3 length equals 15 residues. Germline CDR1 and CDR2: SGHNT and YENEEA. The CDR3 DNA follows: TGTGCCAGCAGCCTAGACGGTTTTAGCACAGATACGCAGTATTTT. Protein sequence: CASSLDGFSTDTQYF.

This clonotype turned up a few times. The chain employs TRBV29-1 and TRBJ1-2; D unresolved. Trimming left V 2 bases short and J 1 base short, with 17 bases between. The germline V gene has CDR1 SQVTM and CDR2 ANQGSEA. The CDR3 has 16 residues. DNA for the CDR3: TGCAGCGTTGAAAATTTTGTTGACACGTTTAACTATGGCTACACCTTC. Residues: CSVENFVDTFNYGYTF. Variable domain in full (rest from reference TRBV29-1 and TRBJ1-2): SAVISQKPSRDICQRGTSLTIQCQVDSQVTMMFWYRQQPGQSLTLIATANQGSEATYESGFVIDKFPISRPNLTFSTLTVSNMSPEDSSIYLCSVENFVDTFNYGYTFGSGTRLTVV.

The chain combines TRBV7-9 with TRBJ2-7; D is perhaps TRBD2 (6 bases). From germline, CDR1 is SEHNR and CDR2 FQNEAQ (reference sequence). This CDR3 is 20 amino acids long. Trimming cost V 5 bases and J 1 base, with 30 bases left between them. CDR3 residues: CASSPNDYITGTATSYEQYF. In nucleotides, the CDR3 is TGTGCCAGCAGCCCGAATGATTATATTACCGGGACTGCGACTTCCTACGAGCAGTACTTC.

The rearrangement joins TRBV13 to TRBJ1-1; D is perhaps TRBD1 (5 bases). Germline V CDR1 and CDR2: PRHDT, FYEKMQ (reference sequence). This CDR3 comprises 15 residues. V gave up 7 bases and J gave up 1 base, with 16 bases separating them. CDR3 nucleotides: TGTGCCAGCATCCTCAGGGCCACCGGGAACACTGAAGCTTTCTTT. Its protein is CASILRATGNTEAFF.

This clonotype has a count of ten or more. This rearrangement joins TRBV7-3 to TRBJ2-1; D gene uncertain. This CDR3 has 13 residues. The V end was cut by 1 base, the J end by 5 bases, with 6 bases between. Germline assignment: CDR1 SGHTA and CDR2 FQGTGA. The CDR3 spells CASSLMAHNEQFF. CDR3 bases: TGTGCCAGCAGCTTAATGGCCCACAATGAGCAGTTCTTC.

This chain connects TRBV11-2 to TRBJ2-2; the D gene is possibly TRBD2 (5 bases). CDR1 is SGHAT, CDR2 FQNNGV, per germline. V lost 4 bases to trimming and J lost 0 bases, with 12 bases between them. The CDR3 sequence is 16 residues long. The CDR3 is CASSSRELANTGELFF. The CDR3 bases are TGTGCCAGCAGCTCAAGGGAGCTCGCGAACACCGGGGAGCTGTTTTTT.

The table lists this clonotype with a count of one. The chain links TRBV4-1 to TRBJ2-7; no reliable D call. Trimming removed 4 bases at V and 1 base at J, with 8 bases between. Looked up from germline, CDR1 is MGHRA and CDR2 is YSYEKL. This CDR3 comprises 13 residues. CDR3 residues: CASSPGMSYEQYF. CDR3 sequence (DNA): TGCGCCAGCAGCCCTGGGATGTCCTACGAGCAGTACTTC.

This clonotype was seen once. The chain recombines TRBV10-3 with TRBJ1-2; the D gene is possibly TRBD1 (5 bases). Germline V gene lookup returns CDR1 ENHRY and CDR2 SYGVKD. The V end lost 2 bases, the J end lost 3 bases, and 19 bases lay between the germline ends. The CDR3 sequence is 17 residues long. CDR3 amino acids: CAISEITGTARDYGYTF. CDR3 nucleotides: TGTGCCATCAGTGAGATAACAGGCACGGCTCGAGACTATGGCTACACCTTC.

The V gene is TRBV7-2, the J gene TRBJ2-1; tentatively, D is TRBD1 (6 bases). Germline V gene lookup returns CDR1 SGHTA and CDR2 FQGNSA. The CDR3 has 15 amino acids. Trimming shortened V by 0 bases and J by 7 bases, and 13 bases separated the two germline ends. CDR3 bases: TGTGCCAGCAGCTTAGCCAGGGGCACCGGGAATGAGCAGTTCTTC. Amino acid sequence: CASSLARGTGNEQFF.

The gene calls are TRBV28 and TRBJ1-3, with D possibly matching TRBD1 (5 bases). The CDR3 is made up of 16 amino acids. Germline CDR1 reads MDHEN; CDR2 reads SYDVKM. Trimming removed 5 bases from V and 0 bases from J, with 14 bases in between. The CDR3 region is CASSPPGTFSGNTIYF. CDR3 bases: TGTGCCAGCAGTCCGCCCGGGACCTTCTCTGGAAACACCATATATTTT.

This CDR3 is CASSLRGRGETQYF. The CDR3, as DNA: TGTGCCAGCAGCCTACGGGGACGGGGAGAGACCCAGTACTTC. This chain links TRBV7-6 with TRBJ2-5, with D perhaps assigned TRBD1 or TRBD2 (5 bases each). V was pared by 5 bases and J by 4 bases, with 14 bases between. This CDR3 has 14 amino acids. Germline values: CDR1 SGHVS, CDR2 FNYEAQ.

The genes are TRBV5-5 and TRBJ1-1; a possible D gene is TRBD1 (5 bases). Germline CDR1 SGHKS, CDR2 YYEKEE (reference sequence). The V gene lost 4 bases and the J gene lost 6 bases, with 13 bases spanning the gap. CDR3 size: 13 residues. The CDR3 protein is CASSVSRDPEAFF. DNA for the CDR3: TGTGCCAGCAGCGTGTCCAGGGATCCTGAAGCTTTCTTT. Full variable domain (outside the CDR3, taken from reference TRBV5-5 and TRBJ1-1): DAGVTQSPTHLIKTRGQQVTLRCSPISGHKSVSWYQQVLGQGPQFIFQYYEKEERGRGNFPDRFSARQFPNYSSELNVNALLLGDSALYLCASSVSRDPEAFFGQGTRLTVV.